What follows are 13 T cell receptor beta chains derived from one specimen sequenced in a study of blood T cell repertoires in COVID-19. The data were produced by immunoSEQ multiplex PCR, yet TCRdb's version contains in-frame clones alone and is incomplete. Of about 170,000 clones listed, around four fifths are singletons. Specimen: PBMCs or T cells enriched from blood (not recorded which). The receptors derive from a woman aged 50 to 60 in a cohort exposed to, infected with or recovered from COVID-19 (not recorded which).

This clone was detected once. In DNA, the CDR3 is TGCGCCAGCAGCCAAGATCAGGGCGGGAACTCTGGGGCCAACGTCCTGACTTTC. Protein product: CASSQDQGGNSGANVLTF. This chain uses TRBV4-3 with TRBJ2-6, with D tentatively TRBD2 (6 bases). Per the germline V gene, CDR1 is LGHNA and CDR2 is YSLEER. Trimming left V 0 bases short and J 0 bases short, with 12 bases between. CDR3 size: 18 residues.

The rearrangement links TRBV5-5 to TRBJ1-1, with 9 bases that match TRBD1. The CDR3 runs to 16 residues. V was clipped by 0 bases and J by 6 bases; unmatched bases: 9. Germline V gene data show CDR1 as SGHKS and CDR2 as YYEKEE (reference sequence). DNA of the CDR3: TGTGCCAGCAGCTTGGCGATTATGAGACAGGGGGCTGAAGCTTTCTTT. Encoded protein: CASSLAIMRQGAEAFF.

The chain employs TRBV7-2 and TRBJ1-5; 7 nucleotides line up with TRBD1. Germline CDR1 and CDR2: SGHTA and FQGNSA. CDR3 length: 13 amino acids. V was pared by 8 bases and J by 7 bases, with 8 bases of the junction left unmatched. The CDR3 DNA follows: TGTGCCAGCCACCAGGGGGGCGGACAGCCCCAGCATTTT. This sequence encodes CASHQGGGQPQHF.

The V gene is TRBV4-3, the J gene TRBJ1-3; 7 bases line up with TRBD1. Germline CDR1 and CDR2: LGHNA and YSLEER. V gave up 0 bases and J gave up 1 base; unmatched junction bases: 12. This CDR3 has 19 residues. CDR3 sequence (DNA): TGCGCCAGCAGCCAAGATCTGATGACAGGGACAAAATCTGGAAACACCATATATTTT. This gives the protein CASSQDLMTGTKSGNTIYF.

V and J are TRBV5-1 and TRBJ2-7, with D possibly matching TRBD1 (5 bases). V was pared by 0 bases and J by 3 bases, with 7 bases between. The V gene's germline CDR1 is SGHRS and CDR2 YFSETQ. The CDR3 is made up of 13 amino acids. CDR3 in DNA: TGCGCCAGCAGCTTGGGACAGTTCTACGAGCAGTACTTC. Its translation: CASSLGQFYEQYF.

The chain has TRBV5-1 and TRBJ2-7; TRBD1 agrees at 9 bases. This CDR3 contains 14 residues. V dropped 4 bases and J dropped 4; count of bases not matched to a gene: 6. The germline V gene has CDR1 SGHRS and CDR2 YFSETQ. DNA of the CDR3: TGCGCCAGCAGCATGGGACAGGGAAGGTACGAGCAGTACTTC. Its translation is CASSMGQGRYEQYF.

The chain is built from TRBV5-6 and TRBJ2-7; no clear D gene. V was clipped by 5 bases and J by 1 base, with 10 bases between them. This CDR3 region has 13 residues. Germline V gives CDR1 SGHDT, CDR2 YYEEEE. The CDR3 loop is CASREVQSYEQYF. The CDR3 DNA reads as TGTGCCAGCAGAGAAGTACAGTCCTACGAGCAGTACTTC.

CDR3 amino acids: CASSLFPGEQYF. The CDR3, as DNA: TGTGCCAGCAGCTTGTTTCCGGGCGAGCAGTACTTC. The chain has TRBV5-4 and TRBJ2-7; no reliable D call. The V gene lost 1 base and the J gene lost 6 bases, with 8 bases spanning the gap. The CDR3 runs to 12 residues. Germline lookup yields CDR1 SGHNT and CDR2 YYREEE (reference sequence).

The chain is built from TRBV5-8 and TRBJ2-7; 8 nucleotides line up with TRBD2. Unmatched junction bases numbered 12, after V lost 4 bases and J lost 6 bases. The CDR3 covers 15 residues. Germline CDR1 is SGHTS and CDR2 is YDEGEE. The CDR3 bases are TGTGCCAGCAGCCGACGGGGACTAGGAATATTCGAGCAGTACTTC. Protein sequence: CASSRRGLGIFEQYF.

CDR3 protein: CASSKDFRGGGYSNQPQHF. CDR3 nucleotides: TGTGCCAGCAGCAAAGATTTTAGGGGTGGTGGGTATAGCAATCAGCCCCAGCATTTT. The chain has TRBV21-1 and TRBJ1-5; TRBD1 was called by the table and not checked on the DNA. TRBV21-1 is a documented pseudogene. This CDR3 spans 19 amino acids.

The chain couples TRBV20-1 to TRBJ1-2, with 8 nucleotides matching TRBD1. With V trimmed by 5 bases and J by 8 bases, 4 bases remained unmatched. The CDR3 runs to 11 residues. Germline V gene lookup returns CDR1 DFQATT and CDR2 SNEGSKA (reference sequence). Here the CDR3 reads CSAPGQGGYTF. CDR3 nucleotides: TGCAGTGCTCCCGGACAGGGCGGCTACACCTTC.

V usage is TRBV28 and J usage is TRBJ2-5, with a weak D call TRBD2 (5 bases). The CDR3 contains 13 residues. V dropped 1 base and J dropped 10 bases, with 13 bases sitting between them. Germline V gives CDR1 MDHEN, CDR2 SYDVKM. The CDR3 nucleotides read TGTGCCAGCAGTTTATCTCTACCGGGGTTCCAGTACTTC. Encoded protein: CASSLSLPGFQYF.

The chain couples TRBV30 to TRBJ1-3, with D perhaps matching TRBD1 (6 bases). Trimming left V 3 bases short and J 3 bases short, with 15 bases between. Germline V lookup: CDR1 GTSNPN, CDR2 SVGIG (reference sequence). CDR3 size: 15 residues. The CDR3 region has the DNA TGTGCCTGGAGGCCAGGGGTCCCCGGTGGAAACACCATATATTTT. This codes for CAWRPGVPGGNTIYF.